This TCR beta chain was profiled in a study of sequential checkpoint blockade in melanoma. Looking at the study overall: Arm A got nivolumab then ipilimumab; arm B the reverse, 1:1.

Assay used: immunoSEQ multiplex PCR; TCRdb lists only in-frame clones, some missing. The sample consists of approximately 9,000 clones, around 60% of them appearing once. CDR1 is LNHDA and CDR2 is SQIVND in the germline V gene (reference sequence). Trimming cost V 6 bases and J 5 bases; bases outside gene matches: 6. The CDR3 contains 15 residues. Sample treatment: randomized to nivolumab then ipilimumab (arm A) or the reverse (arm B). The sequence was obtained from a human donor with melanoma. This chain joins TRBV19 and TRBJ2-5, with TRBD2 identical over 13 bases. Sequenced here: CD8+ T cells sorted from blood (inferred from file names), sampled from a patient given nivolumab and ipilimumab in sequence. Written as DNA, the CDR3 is TGTGCCAGTAGAGGACTAGCGGGAGCGGTCGAGACCCAGTACTTC. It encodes CASRGLAGAVETQYF.